This TCR beta chain was sequenced in a study of response to subunit inactivated influenza vaccine. Each CDR3 protein gets one entry after TCRdb re-called the RT-PCR reads with MiXCR. The sample contains a few hundred thousand distinct CDR3 sequences, 14% of which appear only once. This clonotype was counted between two and nine times. The target antigen is unknown. General study points: Authors suggested few new T cells are recruited by each seasonal influenza vaccination.

The V gene lost 0 bases and the J gene lost 10 bases, with 21 bases spanning the gap. This CDR3 comprises 16 residues. CDR1 and CDR2 (germline): LNHDA, SQIVND (reference sequence). The specimen was PBMCs from blood, collected roughly 12 days after vaccination. The TCR sequence derives from a man in his fifties or sixties who received an inactivated influenza vaccine. The gene calls are TRBV19 and TRBJ1-1; no definite D call. The CDR3 coding sequence is TGTGCCAGTAGTATAGATCCCCTCTCTGGGAAAGGTGGAGCTTTCTTT. Protein: CASSIDPLSGKGGAFF.